These T cell receptor beta chains were read from a single sample in a study of blood T cell repertoires in COVID-19. Clones were read by immunoSEQ multiplex PCR, and TCRdb kept only the in-frame ones, dropping some. Here the sample spans more than 130,000 clones, 85% to 90% being singletons. Specimen: peripheral blood. All receptors derive from a woman aged 40 to 49 with acute or convalescent COVID-19. Both conserved end residues are part of each CDR3. The order of the fields is J gene, D gene, V gene, clone size, CDR3 protein, CDR3 DNA. D genes are given only for firm matches. Clone size is not always given. Where it is, it says once, few, many or a class for expanded clones.

j_gene: TRBJ2-2
d_gene: NA
v_gene: TRBV27
abundance: few
CDR3aa: CASSLAVGGGFTGELFF
CDR3nt: TGTGCCAGCAGTTTAGCCGTGGGGGGTGGGTTCACCGGGGAGCTGTTTTTT

j_gene: TRBJ2-2
d_gene: NA
v_gene: TRBV9
abundance: NA
CDR3aa: CASSFRVTGELFF
CDR3nt: TGTGCCAGCAGCTTCAGGGTAACCGGGGAGCTGTTTTTT

j_gene: TRBJ2-7
d_gene: TRBD1
v_gene: TRBV18
abundance: NA
CDR3aa: CASSSQGAYEQYF
CDR3nt: TGTGCCAGCTCATCGCAGGGGGCCTACGAGCAGTACTTC

j_gene: TRBJ1-1
d_gene: TRBD1
v_gene: TRBV30
abundance: NA
CDR3aa: CAGRTGRNTEAFF
CDR3nt: TGTGCCGGACGGACAGGGAGGAACACTGAAGCTTTCTTT

j_gene: TRBJ1-1
d_gene: TRBD1
v_gene: TRBV2
abundance: NA
CDR3aa: CATGQGLREAFF
CDR3nt: TGTGCCACCGGACAGGGCCTCAGGGAAGCTTTCTTT

j_gene: TRBJ2-1
d_gene: NA
v_gene: TRBV9
abundance: once
CDR3aa: CASSFSGLSYNEQFF
CDR3nt: TGTGCCAGCAGCTTTTCCGGACTGTCCTACAATGAGCAGTTCTTC

j_gene: TRBJ2-5
d_gene: TRBD2
v_gene: TRBV19
abundance: NA
CDR3aa: CASSQGLAAQETQYF
CDR3nt: TGTGCCAGTAGTCAAGGACTAGCGGCTCAAGAGACCCAGTACTTC

j_gene: TRBJ1-6
d_gene: NA
v_gene: TRBV28
abundance: NA
CDR3aa: CASSPTGYNSPLHF
CDR3nt: TGTGCCAGCAGCCCTACAGGGTACAATTCACCCCTCCACTTT

j_gene: TRBJ1-5
d_gene: NA
v_gene: TRBV4-3
abundance: NA
CDR3aa: CASSPGDTYQPQHF
CDR3nt: TGCGCCAGCAGCCCCGGGGACACATATCAGCCCCAGCATTTT

j_gene: TRBJ2-7
d_gene: TRBD1
v_gene: TRBV2
abundance: few
CDR3aa: CASSTTGNEQYF
CDR3nt: TGTGCCAGCAGTACGACAGGGAACGAGCAGTACTTC

j_gene: TRBJ1-5
d_gene: TRBD1
v_gene: TRBV18
abundance: NA
CDR3aa: CASSSLDRVSQPQHF
CDR3nt: TGTGCCAGCTCATCCCTAGACAGGGTGAGTCAGCCCCAGCATTTT

j_gene: TRBJ1-6
d_gene: TRBD1
v_gene: TRBV18
abundance: NA
CDR3aa: CASSPPGTGTSYNSPLHF
CDR3nt: TGTGCCAGCTCACCACCCGGGACAGGGACCTCCTATAATTCACCCCTCCACTTT

j_gene: TRBJ2-7
d_gene: TRBD2
v_gene: TRBV5-1
abundance: few
CDR3aa: CASRGGSSYEQYF
CDR3nt: TGCGCCAGCAGGGGGGGGAGCTCCTACGAGCAGTACTTC

j_gene: TRBJ2-2
d_gene: NA
v_gene: TRBV7-3
abundance: NA
CDR3aa: CASSHPGLYNTGELFF
CDR3nt: TGTGCCAGCAGCCATCCGGGACTCTACAACACCGGGGAGCTGTTTTTT

j_gene: TRBJ2-2
d_gene: TRBD2
v_gene: TRBV6-2/TRBV6-3
abundance: NA
CDR3aa: CASSLSGGAGGGELFF
CDR3nt: TGTGCCAGCAGTCTTAGCGGGGGGGCCGGTGGCGGGGAGCTGTTTTTT

j_gene: TRBJ2-5
d_gene: TRBD2
v_gene: TRBV20-1
abundance: NA
CDR3aa: CSASGTSQETQYF
CDR3nt: TGCAGTGCTAGTGGGACTAGCCAAGAGACCCAGTACTTC

j_gene: TRBJ2-3
d_gene: NA
v_gene: TRBV29-1
abundance: NA
CDR3aa: CSVERRGRADTQYF
CDR3nt: TGCAGCGTTGAAAGGCGGGGTAGGGCAGATACGCAGTATTTT

j_gene: TRBJ2-7
d_gene: TRBD2
v_gene: TRBV19
abundance: NA
CDR3aa: CASSMVVAGGPIPYEQYF
CDR3nt: TGTGCCAGTAGTATGGTAGTAGCGGGAGGGCCGATACCCTACGAGCAGTACTTC

j_gene: TRBJ2-1
d_gene: NA
v_gene: TRBV19
abundance: NA
CDR3aa: CASSPMVSNEQFF
CDR3nt: TGTGCCAGTAGCCCCATGGTCAGCAATGAGCAGTTCTTC

j_gene: TRBJ2-7
d_gene: NA
v_gene: TRBV6-5
abundance: NA
CDR3aa: CASSYSRTAYEQYF
CDR3nt: TGTGCCAGCAGTTACTCGCGGACAGCCTACGAGCAGTACTTC